Listed below are T cell receptor beta chains from one sample, sequenced in a study of beta chain features in type 1 diabetes. The method was immunoSEQ multiplex PCR; TCRdb's version includes in-frame clones alone and lacks a portion of them. The table records under 300,000 clones, about 24% of them present only once. Sequenced input: naive CD4+ T cells from blood. Every receptor here comes from a woman aged 25 to 39 with type 1 diabetes. CDR3s include the opening cysteine and the closing phenylalanine or tryptophan. The D gene is left open where the match is weak. Some rows mark clone size as missing; the rest say once, few, many or name a class of expanded clone.

J gene,V gene,clone size,D gene,CDR3 DNA,CDR3 protein
TRBJ2-1,TRBV30,few,TRBD1,TGTGCCTGGCATTCCCTCAGGACAGGCGGAAATGAGCAGTTCTTC,CAWHSLRTGGNEQFF
TRBJ2-1,TRBV7-2,few,NA,TGTGCCACCTATGATGTCAGCGCTTTCCGCGGTGAGCAGTTCTTC,CATYDVSAFRGEQFF
TRBJ2-5,TRBV5-1,NA,NA,TGCGCCAGCAGCTTGAGCTCCCAGGGAGGGACCCAGTACTTC,CASSLSSQGGTQYF
TRBJ1-5,TRBV6-6,NA,NA,TGTGCCAGCAGTCATAATAGAGGGAATCAGCCCCAGCATTTT,CASSHNRGNQPQHF
TRBJ2-3,TRBV9,few,NA,TGTGCCAGCCCCGCCCGAACCCATCGAGACTTTAGCACAGATACGCAGTATTTT,CASPARTHRDFSTDTQYF
TRBJ2-2,TRBV15,few,NA,TGTGCCACCAGCAGAGAGGGGCGGGACAGATCTCCCGGGGAGCTGTTTTTT,CATSREGRDRSPGELFF
TRBJ1-2,TRBV7-9,once,TRBD1,TGTGCCAGCAGACCGGGACAGGGCTTATATGGCTACACCTTC,CASRPGQGLYGYTF
TRBJ2-1,TRBV5-8,few,NA,TGTGCCAGCAGCCCGTCCAATGAGCAGTTCTTC,CASSPSNEQFF
TRBJ2-7,TRBV5-6,NA,NA,TGTGCCAGCAACTCAAAATCCCGCGTGAGTGAGCAGTACTTC,CASNSKSRVSEQYF
TRBJ1-5,TRBV7-8,few,NA,TGTGCCAGCAGCTTAGCGCGTGAGGCGCGTCCCCAGCATTTT,CASSLAREARPQHF
TRBJ2-1,TRBV5-1,NA,TRBD2,TGCGCCAGCAGCTTGGCCGGGATAGCGGGGAATGAGCAGTTCTTC,CASSLAGIAGNEQFF
TRBJ2-7,TRBV30,NA,TRBD1,TGTGCCTGTTTCCGGGACAGGGGGAGCGAGCAGTACTTC,CACFRDRGSEQYF
TRBJ1-1,TRBV7-2,few,NA,TGTGCCAGCAGCCCCCGACAGGTGAACACTGAAGCTTTCTTT,CASSPRQVNTEAFF